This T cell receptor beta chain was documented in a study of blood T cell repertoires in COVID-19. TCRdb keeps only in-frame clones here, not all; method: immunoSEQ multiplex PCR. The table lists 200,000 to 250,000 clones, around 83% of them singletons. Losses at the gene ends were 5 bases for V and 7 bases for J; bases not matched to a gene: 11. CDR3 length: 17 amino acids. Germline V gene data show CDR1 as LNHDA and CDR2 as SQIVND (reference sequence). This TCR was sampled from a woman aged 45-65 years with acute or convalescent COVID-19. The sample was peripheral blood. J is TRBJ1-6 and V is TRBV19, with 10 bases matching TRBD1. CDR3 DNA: TGTGCCAGTAGTCCCCGAGGGGACAGGGGATTCAATTCACCCCTCCACTTT. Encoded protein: CASSPRGDRGFNSPLHF.